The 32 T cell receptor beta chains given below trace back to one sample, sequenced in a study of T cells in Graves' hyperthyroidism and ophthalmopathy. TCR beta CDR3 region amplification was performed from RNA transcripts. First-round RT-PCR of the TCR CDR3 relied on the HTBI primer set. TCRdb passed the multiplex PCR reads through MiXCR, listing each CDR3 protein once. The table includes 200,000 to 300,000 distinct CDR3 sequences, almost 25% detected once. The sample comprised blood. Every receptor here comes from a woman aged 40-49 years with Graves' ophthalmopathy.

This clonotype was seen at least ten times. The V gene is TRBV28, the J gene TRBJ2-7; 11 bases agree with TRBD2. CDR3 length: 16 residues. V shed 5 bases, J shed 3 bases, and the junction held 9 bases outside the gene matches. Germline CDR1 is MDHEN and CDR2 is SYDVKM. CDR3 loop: CASSPGTSGRFYEQYF. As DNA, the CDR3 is TGTGCCAGCAGTCCGGGGACTAGCGGTCGGTTCTACGAGCAGTACTTC. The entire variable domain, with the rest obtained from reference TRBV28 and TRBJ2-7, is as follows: DVKVTQSSRYLVKRTGEKVFLECVQDMDHENMFWYRQDPGLGLRLIYFSYDVKMKEKGDIPEGYSVSREKKERFSLILESASTNQTSMYLCASSPGTSGRFYEQYFGPGTRLTVT.

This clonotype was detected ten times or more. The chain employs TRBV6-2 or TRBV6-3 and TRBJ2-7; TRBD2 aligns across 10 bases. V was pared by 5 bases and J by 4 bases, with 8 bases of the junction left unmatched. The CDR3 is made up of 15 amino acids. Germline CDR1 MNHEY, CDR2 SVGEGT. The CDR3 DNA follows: TGTGCCAGCAGTACCCCTAGCGGGAGAGTGTACGAGCAGTACTTC. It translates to CASSTPSGRVYEQYF.

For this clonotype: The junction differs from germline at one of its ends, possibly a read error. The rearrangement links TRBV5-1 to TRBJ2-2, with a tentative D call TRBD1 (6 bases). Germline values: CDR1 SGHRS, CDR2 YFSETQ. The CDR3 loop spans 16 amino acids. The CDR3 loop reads CASSSLDSPGTGELYF. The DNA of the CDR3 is TGCGCCAGCAGCTCACTGGACAGTCCGGGGACCGGGGAGCTGTATTTT. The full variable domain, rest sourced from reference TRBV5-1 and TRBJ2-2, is KAGVTQTPRYLIKTRGQQVTLSCSPISGHRSVSWYQQTPGQGLQFLFEYFSETQRNKGNFPGRFSGRQFSNSRSEMNVSTLELGDSALYLCASSSLDSPGTGELYFGEGSRLTVL.

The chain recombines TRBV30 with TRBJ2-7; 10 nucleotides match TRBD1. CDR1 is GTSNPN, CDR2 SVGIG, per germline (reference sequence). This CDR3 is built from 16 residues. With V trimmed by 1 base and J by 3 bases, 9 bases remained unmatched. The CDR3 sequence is CAWSDAAGTGVYEQYF. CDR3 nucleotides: TGTGCCTGGAGTGACGCCGCCGGGACAGGGGTCTACGAGCAGTACTTC.

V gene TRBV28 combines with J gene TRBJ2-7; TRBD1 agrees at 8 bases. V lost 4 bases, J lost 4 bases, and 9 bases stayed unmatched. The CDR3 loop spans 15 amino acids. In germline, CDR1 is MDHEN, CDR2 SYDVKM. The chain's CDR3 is CASSSNGQGLYEQYF. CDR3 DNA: TGTGCCAGCAGTTCAAACGGACAGGGTCTTTACGAGCAGTACTTC.

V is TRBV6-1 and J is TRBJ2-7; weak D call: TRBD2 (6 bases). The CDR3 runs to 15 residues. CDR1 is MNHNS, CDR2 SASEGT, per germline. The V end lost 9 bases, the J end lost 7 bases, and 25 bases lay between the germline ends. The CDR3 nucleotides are TGTGCCAGACGTCGACAGACCGGGGACTTGCGGGAGCAGTACTTC. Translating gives CARRRQTGDLREQYF.

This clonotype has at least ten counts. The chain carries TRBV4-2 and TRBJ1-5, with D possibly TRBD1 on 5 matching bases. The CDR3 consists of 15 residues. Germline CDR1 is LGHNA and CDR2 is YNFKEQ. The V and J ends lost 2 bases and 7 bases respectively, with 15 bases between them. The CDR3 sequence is CASSQSGSGPQPQHF. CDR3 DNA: TGTGCCAGCAGCCAATCGGGATCAGGGCCCCAGCCCCAGCATTTT.

CDR3 sequence: CASSYFAAYEQYF. Written as DNA, the CDR3 is TGTGCCAGCAGTTACTTTGCGGCATACGAGCAGTACTTC. The chain recombines TRBV6-5 with TRBJ2-7; D remains ambiguous. The germline gives CDR1 MNHEY, CDR2 SVGAGI. This CDR3 region has 13 residues. V was cut by 1 base and J by 4 bases, with 8 bases left in between.

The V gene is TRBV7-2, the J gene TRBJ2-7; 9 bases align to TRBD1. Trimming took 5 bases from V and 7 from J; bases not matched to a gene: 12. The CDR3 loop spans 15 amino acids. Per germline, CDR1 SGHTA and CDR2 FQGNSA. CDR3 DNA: TGTGCCAGCAGCACACGGGACAGGGCTTTAGAAGAGCAGTACTTC. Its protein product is CASSTRDRALEEQYF.

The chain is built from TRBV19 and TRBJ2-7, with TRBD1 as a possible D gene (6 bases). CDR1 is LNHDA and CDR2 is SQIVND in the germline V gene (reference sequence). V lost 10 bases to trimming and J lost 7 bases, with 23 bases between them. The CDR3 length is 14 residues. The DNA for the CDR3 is TGTGCCACCTCTATTGGGGGCAGGGGATGGGAGCAGTACTTC. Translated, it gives CATSIGGRGWEQYF. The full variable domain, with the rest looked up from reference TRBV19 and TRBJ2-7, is DGGITQSPKYLFRKEGQNVTLSCEQNLNHDAMYWYRQDPGQGLRLIYYSQIVNDFQKGDIAEGYSVSREKKESFPLTVTSAQKNPTAFYLCATSIGGRGWEQYFGPGTRLTVT.

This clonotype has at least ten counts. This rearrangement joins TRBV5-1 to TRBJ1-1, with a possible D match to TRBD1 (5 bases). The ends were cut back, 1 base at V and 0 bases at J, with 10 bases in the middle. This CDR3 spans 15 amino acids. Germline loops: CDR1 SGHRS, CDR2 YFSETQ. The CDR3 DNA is TGCGCCAGCAGCTTGTACCAGGGAATGAACACTGAAGCTTTCTTT. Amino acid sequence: CASSLYQGMNTEAFF.

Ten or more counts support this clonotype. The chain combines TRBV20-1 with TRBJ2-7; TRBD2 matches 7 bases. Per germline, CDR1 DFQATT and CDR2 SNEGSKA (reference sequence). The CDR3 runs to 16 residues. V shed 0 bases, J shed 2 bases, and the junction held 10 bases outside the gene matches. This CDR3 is CSARDQALAATYEQYF. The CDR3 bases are TGCAGTGCTAGAGATCAGGCGCTAGCGGCAACCTACGAGCAGTACTTC.

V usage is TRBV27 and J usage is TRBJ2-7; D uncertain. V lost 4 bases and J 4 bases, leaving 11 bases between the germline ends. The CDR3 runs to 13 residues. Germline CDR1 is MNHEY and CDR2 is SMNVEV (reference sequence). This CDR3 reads CASSYRATYEQYF. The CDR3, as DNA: TGTGCCAGCAGTTACCGAGCGACGTACGAGCAGTACTTC.

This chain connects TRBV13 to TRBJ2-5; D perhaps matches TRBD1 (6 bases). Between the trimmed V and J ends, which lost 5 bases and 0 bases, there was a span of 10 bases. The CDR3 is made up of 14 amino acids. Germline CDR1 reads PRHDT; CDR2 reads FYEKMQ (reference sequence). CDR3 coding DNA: TGTGCCAGCAGCCGGACAGTCTACCAAGAGACCCAGTACTTC. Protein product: CASSRTVYQETQYF.

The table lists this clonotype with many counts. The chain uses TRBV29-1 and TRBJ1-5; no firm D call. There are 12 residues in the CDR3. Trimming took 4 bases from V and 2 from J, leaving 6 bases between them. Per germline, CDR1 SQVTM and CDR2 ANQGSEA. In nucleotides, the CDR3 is TGCAGCGTTGCCGACGGCAATCAGCCCCAGCATTTT. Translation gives CSVADGNQPQHF.

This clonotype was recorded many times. The CDR3 nucleotides are TGTGCCAGCAGCAAACAGGGGGCGTTCGTCACGAACACCGGGGAGCTGTTTTTT. This gives the protein CASSKQGAFVTNTGELFF. This chain joins TRBV13 and TRBJ2-2; 9 positions agree with TRBD1. The CDR3 is 18 amino acids. V lost 5 bases and J lost 0; bases outside the gene matches: 10. Germline V gene sequence: CDR1 PRHDT, CDR2 FYEKMQ (reference sequence).

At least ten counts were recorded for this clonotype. This CDR3 reads CASSPHRVTVYF. The CDR3 DNA is TGTGCCAGCAGTCCCCACAGGGTGACGGTGTACTTC. The chain links TRBV28 to TRBJ2-7, with D possibly TRBD1 on 6 matching bases. CDR3 size: 12 residues. Per the germline V gene, CDR1 is MDHEN and CDR2 is SYDVKM. The germline V and J ends were trimmed by 5 bases and 12 bases, with 17 bases remaining between them. The entire variable domain, with the rest obtained from reference TRBV28 and TRBJ2-7, is as follows: DVKVTQSSRYLVKRTGEKVFLECVQDMDHENMFWYRQDPGLGLRLIYFSYDVKMKEKGDIPEGYSVSREKKERFSLILESASTNQTSMYLCASSPHRVTVYFGPGTRLTVT.

The CDR3 loop is CASSLMSAEAFF. CDR3 DNA: TGTGCCAGCAGTTTAATGTCCGCTGAAGCTTTCTTT. V is TRBV28 and J is TRBJ1-1, with D unclear. The CDR3 is 12 residues long. CDR1 MDHEN and CDR2 SYDVKM come from the germline V gene. Trimming took 2 bases from V and 6 from J, leaving 7 bases between them.

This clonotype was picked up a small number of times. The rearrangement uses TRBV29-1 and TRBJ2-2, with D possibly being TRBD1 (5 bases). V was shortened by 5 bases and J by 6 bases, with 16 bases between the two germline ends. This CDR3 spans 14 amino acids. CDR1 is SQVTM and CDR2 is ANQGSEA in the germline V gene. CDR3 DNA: TGCAGCGTTCAGGACACTGGGGTTTCCGGGGAGCTGTTTTTT. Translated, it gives CSVQDTGVSGELFF.

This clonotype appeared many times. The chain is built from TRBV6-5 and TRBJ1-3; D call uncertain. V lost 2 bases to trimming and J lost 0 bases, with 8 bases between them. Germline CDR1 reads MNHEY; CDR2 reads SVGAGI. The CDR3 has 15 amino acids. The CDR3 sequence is CASSYRRSSGNTIYF. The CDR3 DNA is TGTGCCAGCAGTTACAGAAGGAGCTCTGGAAACACCATATATTTT.

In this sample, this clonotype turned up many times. Written as DNA, the CDR3 is TGTGCCAGCAGTTACGCCCACGACAGGGGCACTGAAGCTTTCTTT. It yields the protein CASSYAHDRGTEAFF. V usage is TRBV6-5 and J usage is TRBJ1-1; 8 bases match TRBD1. V was pared by 2 bases and J by 4 bases, with 6 bases of the junction left unmatched. The CDR3 spans 15 residues. In germline, CDR1 is MNHEY, CDR2 SVGAGI.

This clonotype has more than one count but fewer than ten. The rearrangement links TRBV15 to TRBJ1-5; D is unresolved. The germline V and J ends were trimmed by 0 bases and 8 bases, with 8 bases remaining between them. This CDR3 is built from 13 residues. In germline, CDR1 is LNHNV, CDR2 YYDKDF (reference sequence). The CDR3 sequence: CATSRDPNEPQHF. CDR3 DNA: TGTGCCACCAGCAGAGACCCCAACGAGCCCCAGCATTTT.

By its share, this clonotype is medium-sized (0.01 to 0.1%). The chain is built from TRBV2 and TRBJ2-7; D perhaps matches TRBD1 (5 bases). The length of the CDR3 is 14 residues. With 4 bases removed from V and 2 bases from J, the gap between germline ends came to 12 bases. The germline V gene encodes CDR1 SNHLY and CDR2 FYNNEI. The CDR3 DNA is TGTGCCAGCAGTGCTTTGGCAGGGCCCTACGAGCAGTACTTC. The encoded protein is CASSALAGPYEQYF.

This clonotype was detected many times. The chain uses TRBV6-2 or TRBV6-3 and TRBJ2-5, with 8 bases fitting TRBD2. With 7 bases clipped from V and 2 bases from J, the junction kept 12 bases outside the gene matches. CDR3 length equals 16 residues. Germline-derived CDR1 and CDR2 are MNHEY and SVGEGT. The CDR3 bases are TGTGCCAGCACCCGGCGACGGGAGGGTCCTCAAGAGACCCAGTACTTC. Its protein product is CASTRRREGPQETQYF.

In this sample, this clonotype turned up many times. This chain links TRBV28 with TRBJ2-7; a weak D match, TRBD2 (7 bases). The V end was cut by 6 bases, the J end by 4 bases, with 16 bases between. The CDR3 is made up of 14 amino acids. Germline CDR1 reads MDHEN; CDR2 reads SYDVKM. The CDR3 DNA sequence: TGTGCCAGCAGCCTGGGGGGGGGCGCTTACGAGCAGTACTTC. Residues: CASSLGGGAYEQYF.

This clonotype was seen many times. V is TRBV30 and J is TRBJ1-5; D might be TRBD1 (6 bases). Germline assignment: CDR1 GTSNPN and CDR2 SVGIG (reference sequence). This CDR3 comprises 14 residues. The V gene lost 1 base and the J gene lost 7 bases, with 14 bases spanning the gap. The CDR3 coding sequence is TGTGCCTGGAGTGCGGGTCAGGGGCTACAGCCCCAGCATTTT. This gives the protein CAWSAGQGLQPQHF.

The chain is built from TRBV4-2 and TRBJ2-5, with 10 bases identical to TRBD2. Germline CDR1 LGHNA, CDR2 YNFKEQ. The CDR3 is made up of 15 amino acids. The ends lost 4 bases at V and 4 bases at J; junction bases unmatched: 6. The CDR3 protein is CASSPLAGPGETQYF. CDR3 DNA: TGTGCCAGCAGCCCACTAGCGGGACCAGGAGAGACCCAGTACTTC.

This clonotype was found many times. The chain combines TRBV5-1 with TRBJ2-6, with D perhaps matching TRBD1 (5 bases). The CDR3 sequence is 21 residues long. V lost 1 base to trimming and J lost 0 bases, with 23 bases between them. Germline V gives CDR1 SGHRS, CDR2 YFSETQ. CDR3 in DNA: TGCGCCAGCAGCTTGATCGGTGGGGCTAGAACACAAGACTCTGGGGCCAACGTCCTGACTTTC. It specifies CASSLIGGARTQDSGANVLTF.

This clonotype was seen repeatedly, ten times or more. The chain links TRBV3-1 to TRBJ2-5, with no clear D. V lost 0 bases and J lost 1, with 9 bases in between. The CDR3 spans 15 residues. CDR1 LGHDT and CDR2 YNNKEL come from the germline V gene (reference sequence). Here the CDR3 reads CASSQDTGPQETQYF. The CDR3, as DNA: TGTGCCAGCAGCCAAGATACTGGCCCCCAAGAGACCCAGTACTTC.

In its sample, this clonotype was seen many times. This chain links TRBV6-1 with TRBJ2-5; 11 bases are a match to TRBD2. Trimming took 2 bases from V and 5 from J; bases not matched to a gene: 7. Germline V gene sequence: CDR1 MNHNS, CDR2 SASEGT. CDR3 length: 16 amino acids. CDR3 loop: CASSERTLAGVETQYF. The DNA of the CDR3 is TGTGCCAGCAGTGAACGGACACTAGCGGGAGTCGAGACCCAGTACTTC.

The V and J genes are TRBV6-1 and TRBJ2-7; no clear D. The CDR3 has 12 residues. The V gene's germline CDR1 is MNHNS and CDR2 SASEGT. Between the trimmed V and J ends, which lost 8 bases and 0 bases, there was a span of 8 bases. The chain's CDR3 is CASPGFSYEQYF. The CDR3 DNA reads TGTGCCAGCCCCGGGTTCTCCTACGAGCAGTACTTC.

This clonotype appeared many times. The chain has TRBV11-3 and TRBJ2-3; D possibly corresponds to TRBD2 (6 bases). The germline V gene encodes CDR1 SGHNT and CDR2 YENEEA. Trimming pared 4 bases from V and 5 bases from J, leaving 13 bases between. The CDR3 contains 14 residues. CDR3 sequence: CASSSSGRIDTQYF. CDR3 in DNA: TGTGCCAGCAGCTCAAGCGGGCGGATAGATACGCAGTATTTT.